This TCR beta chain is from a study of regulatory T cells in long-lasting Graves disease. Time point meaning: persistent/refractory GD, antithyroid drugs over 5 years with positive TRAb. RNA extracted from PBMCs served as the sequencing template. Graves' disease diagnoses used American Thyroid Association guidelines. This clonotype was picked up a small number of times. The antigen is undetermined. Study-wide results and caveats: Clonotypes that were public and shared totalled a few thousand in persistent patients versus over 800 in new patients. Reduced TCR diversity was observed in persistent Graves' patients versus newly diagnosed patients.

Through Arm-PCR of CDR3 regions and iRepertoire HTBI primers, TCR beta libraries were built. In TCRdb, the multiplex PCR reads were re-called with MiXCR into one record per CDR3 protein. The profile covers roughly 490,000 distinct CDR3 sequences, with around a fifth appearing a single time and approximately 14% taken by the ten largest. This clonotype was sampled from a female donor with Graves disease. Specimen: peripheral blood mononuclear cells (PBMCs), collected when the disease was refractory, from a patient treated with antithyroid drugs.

CDR3 DNA sequence: TGTGCCAGCAGCCGTCGGGGGGTGCGAGAGACCCAGTACTTC. Protein sequence: CASSRRGVRETQYF. The V gene is TRBV6-1, the J gene TRBJ2-5; 7 bases fit TRBD2. J was trimmed by 4 bases and V by 6 bases; bases with no gene match: 8. Germline values: CDR1 MNHNS, CDR2 SASEGT. The CDR3 length is 14 residues.